This T cell receptor (beta chain) was recorded in a study of blood T cell repertoires in COVID-19. Background on the study: Whether acute or convalescent, the COVID-19 samples came from the United States, Italy and Spain. The cDNA or gDNA used as material had been derived from T cells, B-cell-depleted T cells, or PBMCs.

Trimming left V 2 bases short and J 11 bases short, with 12 bases between. The CDR3 contains 12 residues. Only in-frame clones appear in the TCRdb table, and some are missing; sequencing was by immunoSEQ multiplex PCR. Of 50,000 to 65,000 clones listed, nearly 90% are singletons. The sample comprised peripheral blood. This TCR derives from a man aged 70 or older with acute or convalescent COVID-19. The chain combines TRBV12-3 or TRBV12-4 with TRBJ1-2, with D possibly matching TRBD1 (5 bases). DNA of the CDR3: TGTGCCAGCAGTTTAAGCTCAGGGAGGTACACCTTC. Its translation: CASSLSSGRYTF.